What follows describes a single T cell receptor (beta chain). The antigen is undetermined. TCRdb's table, derived via immunoSEQ multiplex PCR, lists solely in-frame clones and lacks some. Among tens of thousands of clones, roughly 86% were seen once, and the ten largest hold roughly 6%. The data were taken from a study of OX40 agonist ivuxolimab in advanced cancers. The study, taken as a whole, reports: More expanded clones were seen, on average, in CD8+ T cells than in CD4+.

The TCR sequence derives from an adult with an advanced solid tumor such as melanoma, head and neck, liver or kidney cancer. Specimen: CD4+ or CD8+ T cells sorted from blood, collected in a trial of the OX40 agonist ivuxolimab.

The CDR3 coding sequence is TGTGCCAGCAGCCCGGGACCCACGAACACTGAAGCTTTCTTT. Encoded protein: CASSPGPTNTEAFF. V usage is TRBV5-6 and J usage is TRBJ1-1, with a weak D call TRBD1 (5 bases). Trimming pared 4 bases from V and 1 base from J, leaving 11 bases between. From germline, CDR1 is SGHDT and CDR2 YYEEEE. There are 14 residues in the CDR3.